The source of this T cell receptor beta chain is a study of response to subunit inactivated influenza vaccine. TCRdb itself ran the RT-PCR reads through MiXCR, one entry per CDR3 protein. The sample has about 540,000 distinct CDR3 sequences; roughly 23% are singletons. Overall study results and limits: Each seasonal influenza vaccination, the authors suggested, recruits few new T cells.

The length of the CDR3 is 12 residues. Trimming took off 0 bases at V and 6 bases at J, with 5 bases between the two ends. Germline V gene data show CDR1 as DFQATT and CDR2 as SNEGSKA (reference sequence). In regard to this clonotype: The antigen is unknown.

These same data were also listed under a study on T cells expressing NK-cell markers. That source notes: UMIs accompanied the 5'RACE template switching by which TCR beta cDNA was made. The eight sequenced donors comprised seven who were HCMV-seropositive and one who was seronegative. Dominant NKG2C+ clonotypes in roughly six donors made up about 1.0-7.0% of CD8+ T cells. For a handful of donors, these clonotypes were likewise the leading ones in the CD3+CD56-NKG2C+ fraction.

The TCR comes from a man aged 50 to 60 who received an inactivated influenza vaccine. This sequence joins TRBV20-1 and TRBJ2-2; tentatively, D is TRBD1 (5 bases). This specimen consisted of CD4+ T cells sorted from PBMCs, obtained 11 to 12 days after vaccination. CDR3 residues: CSAREGPGELFF. CDR3 coding DNA: TGCAGTGCTAGAGAGGGGCCCGGGGAGCTGTTTTTT.